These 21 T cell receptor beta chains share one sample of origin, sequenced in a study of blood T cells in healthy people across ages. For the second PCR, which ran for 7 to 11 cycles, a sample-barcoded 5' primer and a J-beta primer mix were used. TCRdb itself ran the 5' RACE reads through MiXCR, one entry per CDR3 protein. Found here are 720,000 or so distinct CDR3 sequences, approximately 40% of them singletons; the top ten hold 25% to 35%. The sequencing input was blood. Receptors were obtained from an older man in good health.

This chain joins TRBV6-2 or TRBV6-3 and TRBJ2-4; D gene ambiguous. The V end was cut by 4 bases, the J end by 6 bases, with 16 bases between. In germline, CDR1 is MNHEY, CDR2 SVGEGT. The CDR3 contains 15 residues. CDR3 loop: CASSLGIQRRNIQYF. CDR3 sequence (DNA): TGTGCCAGCAGTTTAGGCATCCAAAGGAGAAACATTCAGTACTTC.

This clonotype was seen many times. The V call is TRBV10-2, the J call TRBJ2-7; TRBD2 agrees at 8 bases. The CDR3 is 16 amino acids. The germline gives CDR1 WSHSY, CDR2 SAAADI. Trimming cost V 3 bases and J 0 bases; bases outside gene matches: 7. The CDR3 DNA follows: TGCGCCAGCAGTGACACGGGGGGGGGGACCTCCTACGAGCAGTACTTC. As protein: CASSDTGGGTSYEQYF.

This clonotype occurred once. The CDR3 loop is CASSDGAGGYTGELFF. The CDR3 DNA reads as TGTGCCAGCAGTGATGGGGCGGGAGGTTACACCGGGGAGCTGTTTTTT. V is TRBV2 and J is TRBJ2-2, with 8 bases matching TRBD2. The CDR3 is made up of 16 amino acids. J lost 3 bases, V lost 3 bases, and 6 bases had no gene match. In germline, CDR1 is SNHLY, CDR2 FYNNEI.

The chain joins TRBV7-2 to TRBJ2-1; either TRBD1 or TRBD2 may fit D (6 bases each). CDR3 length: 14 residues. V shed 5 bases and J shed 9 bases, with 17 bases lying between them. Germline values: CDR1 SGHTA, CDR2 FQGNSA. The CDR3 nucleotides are TGTGCCAGCAGCCGCCCCGACGGGGGCCGTGAGCAGTTCTTC. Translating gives CASSRPDGGREQFF.

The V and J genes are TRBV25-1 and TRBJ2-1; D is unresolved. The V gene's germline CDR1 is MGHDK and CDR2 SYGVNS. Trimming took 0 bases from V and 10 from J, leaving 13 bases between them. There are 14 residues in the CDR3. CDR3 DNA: TGTGCCAGCAGTGAATACGGGCAGTCTGACGAGCAGTTCTTC. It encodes CASSEYGQSDEQFF.

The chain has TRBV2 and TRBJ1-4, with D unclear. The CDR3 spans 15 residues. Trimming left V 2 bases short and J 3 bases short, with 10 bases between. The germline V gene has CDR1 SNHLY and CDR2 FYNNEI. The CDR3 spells CASSEKSKANEKLFF. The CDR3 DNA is TGTGCCAGCAGTGAAAAGTCGAAGGCTAATGAAAAACTGTTTTTT.

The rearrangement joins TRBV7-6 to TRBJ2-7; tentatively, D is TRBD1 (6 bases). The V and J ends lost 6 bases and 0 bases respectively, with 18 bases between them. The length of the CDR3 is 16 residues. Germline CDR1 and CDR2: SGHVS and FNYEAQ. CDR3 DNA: TGTGCCAGCAGTCTGACGACGGACAGTCCCTCCTACGAGCAGTACTTC. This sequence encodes CASSLTTDSPSYEQYF.

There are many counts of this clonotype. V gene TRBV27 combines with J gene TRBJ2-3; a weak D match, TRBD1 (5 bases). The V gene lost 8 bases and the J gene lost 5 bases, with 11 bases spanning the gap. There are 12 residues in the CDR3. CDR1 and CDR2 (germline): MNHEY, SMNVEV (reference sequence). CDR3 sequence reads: CASQRGGDTQYF. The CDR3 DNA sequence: TGTGCCAGCCAAAGGGGTGGAGATACGCAGTATTTT.

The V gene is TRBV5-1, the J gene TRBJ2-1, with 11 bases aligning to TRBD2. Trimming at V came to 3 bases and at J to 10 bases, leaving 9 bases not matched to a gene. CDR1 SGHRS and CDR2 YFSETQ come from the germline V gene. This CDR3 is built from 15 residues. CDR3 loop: CASSSTSGGLREQFF. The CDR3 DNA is TGCGCCAGCAGCTCAACTAGCGGGGGACTTCGGGAGCAGTTCTTC. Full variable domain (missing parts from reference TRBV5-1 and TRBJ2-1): KAGVTQTPRYLIKTRGQQVTLSCSPISGHRSVSWYQQTPGQGLQFLFEYFSETQRNKGNFPGRFSGRQFSNSRSEMNVSTLELGDSALYLCASSSTSGGLREQFFGPGTRLTVL.

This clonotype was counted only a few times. In DNA form, the CDR3 reads TGTGCCAGCGGGGGGGCAACTAATGAAAAACTGTTTTTT. Protein sequence: CASGGATNEKLFF. This sequence joins TRBV3-1 and TRBJ1-4, with TRBD1 as a possible D gene (5 bases). CDR1 and CDR2 from the germline V gene are LGHDT and YNNKEL (reference sequence). With 8 bases removed from V and 0 bases from J, the gap between germline ends came to 7 bases. CDR3 size: 13 residues.

The CDR3 is CASSKVDREPYEQYF. The CDR3, as DNA: TGTGCCAGCAGCAAAGTGGACAGGGAACCCTACGAGCAGTACTTC. This rearrangement joins TRBV21-1 to TRBJ2-7; the tabulated D call, TRBD1, remains unverified against the DNA. TRBV21-1 has pseudogene status. The CDR3 length is 15 residues.

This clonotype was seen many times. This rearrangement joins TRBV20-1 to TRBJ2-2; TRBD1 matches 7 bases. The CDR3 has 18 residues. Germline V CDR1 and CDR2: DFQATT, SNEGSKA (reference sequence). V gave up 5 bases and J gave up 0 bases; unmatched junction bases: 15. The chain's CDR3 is CSAPTMTGQFANTGELFF. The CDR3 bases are TGCAGTGCTCCCACAATGACAGGGCAGTTTGCGAACACCGGGGAGCTGTTTTTT.

CDR3 in DNA: TGTGCCAGCAGCTTTGGGGGAGCTCAGCCCCAGCATTTT. As protein: CASSFGGAQPQHF. The chain links TRBV7-2 to TRBJ1-5, with a possible D match to TRBD1 (5 bases). Germline V gene lookup returns CDR1 SGHTA and CDR2 FQGNSA. The CDR3 has 13 amino acids. V lost 3 bases and J lost 6, with 9 bases in between.

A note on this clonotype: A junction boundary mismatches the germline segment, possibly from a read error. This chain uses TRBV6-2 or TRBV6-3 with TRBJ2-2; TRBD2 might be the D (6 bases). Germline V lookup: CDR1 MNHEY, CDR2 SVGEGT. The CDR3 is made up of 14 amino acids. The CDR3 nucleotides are TGTGCCAGCCGCTGGCTGTCGAACACCGGGGGGCTGTTTTTT. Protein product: CASRWLSNTGGLFF.

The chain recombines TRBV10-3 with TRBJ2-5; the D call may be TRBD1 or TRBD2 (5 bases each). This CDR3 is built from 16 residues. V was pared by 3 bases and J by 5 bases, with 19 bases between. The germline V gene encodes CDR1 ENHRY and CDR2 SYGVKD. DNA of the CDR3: TGTGCCATCAGTGACCGGGACCCACGGTTCGGGGAGACCCAGTACTTC. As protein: CAISDRDPRFGETQYF.

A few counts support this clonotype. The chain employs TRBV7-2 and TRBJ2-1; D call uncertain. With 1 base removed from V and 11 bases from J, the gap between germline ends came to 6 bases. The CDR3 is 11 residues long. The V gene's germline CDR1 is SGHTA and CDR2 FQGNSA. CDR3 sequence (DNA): TGTGCCAGCAGCTTAGGAGATAAGCAGTTCTTC. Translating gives CASSLGDKQFF.

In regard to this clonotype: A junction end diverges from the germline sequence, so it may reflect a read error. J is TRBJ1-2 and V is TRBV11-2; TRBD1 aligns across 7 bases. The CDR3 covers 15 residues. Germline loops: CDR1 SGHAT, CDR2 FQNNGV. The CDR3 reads CASSLGAGTEYGYTF. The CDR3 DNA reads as TGTGCCAGCAGTTTAGGAGCAGGGACAGAGTATGGCTACACCTTC.

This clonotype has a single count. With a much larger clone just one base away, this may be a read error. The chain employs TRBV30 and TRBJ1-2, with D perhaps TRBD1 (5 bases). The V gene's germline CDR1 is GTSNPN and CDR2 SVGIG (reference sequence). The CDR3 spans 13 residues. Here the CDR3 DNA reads TGTGCCTGGGACAGCCCTCATTACTATGGCTACATCTTC. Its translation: CAWDSPHYYGYIF.

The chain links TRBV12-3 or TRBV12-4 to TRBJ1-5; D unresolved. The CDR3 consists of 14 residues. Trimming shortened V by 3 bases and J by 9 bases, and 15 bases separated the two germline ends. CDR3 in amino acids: CASSFAQPQAPQHF. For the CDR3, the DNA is TGTGCCAGCAGTTTTGCCCAACCCCAGGCGCCCCAGCATTTT.

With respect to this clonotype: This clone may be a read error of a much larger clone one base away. In DNA, the CDR3 is TGTGCCTGCAGCCCCTCGGACTTCTCCTACGAGCAGTACTTC. As protein: CACSPSDFSYEQYF. This chain joins TRBV14 and TRBJ2-7, with D possibly TRBD2 on 5 matching bases. Germline CDR1 and CDR2: SGHDN and FVKESK. The CDR3 totals 14 residues.

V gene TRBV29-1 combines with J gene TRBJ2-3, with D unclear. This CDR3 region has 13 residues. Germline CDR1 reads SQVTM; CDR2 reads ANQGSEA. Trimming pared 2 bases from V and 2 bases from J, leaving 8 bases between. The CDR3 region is CSVENSYTDTQYF. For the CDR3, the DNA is TGCAGCGTTGAAAACTCTTACACAGATACGCAGTATTTT.